The source of this T cell receptor (beta chain) is a study of radiotherapy plus CTLA-4 blockade in lung cancer. Study as a whole: Around 19% of enrolled patients responded objectively, and roughly 30% had disease control.

Trimming cost V 3 bases and J 9 bases; bases outside gene matches: 10. Germline values: CDR1 LGHNA, CDR2 YSLEER. This CDR3 has 15 residues. General study points: There was expansion of tumor-derived TCR clones in blood after radiotherapy plus ipilimumab. It was early blood T cell clone dynamics, with interferon-beta, that reportedly best predicted response.

Repertoires were generated with immunoSEQ multiplex PCR, while TCRdb's copy carries only in-frame clones and drops some. The sample has fewer than 55,000 clones, 85% seen once. As concerns this clone: Its antigen is unknown.

The chain employs TRBV4-3 and TRBJ1-3, with TRBD1 identical over 8 bases. The starting material was peripheral blood, obtained from a patient treated with radiotherapy plus ipilimumab. The TCR comes from a human donor with non-small cell lung cancer whose response to radiotherapy plus ipilimumab could not be evaluated. In DNA form, the CDR3 reads TGCGCCAGCAGCCAGTATCAGGGGGCCGGGAGCACCATATATTTT. It specifies CASSQYQGAGSTIYF.